The 26 T cell receptor beta chains below were found in one sample sequenced in a study of chemoradiotherapy in HPV16-positive cancers. Profiling relied on immunoSEQ multiplex PCR, and the TCRdb table lists in-frame clones only, not all of them. This repertoire shows approximately 9,000 clones, around 70% found once; its top ten account for around 9.1%. The sequencing here drew on tumor tissue, taken from a patient who underwent chemoradiotherapy. The receptors shown here come from a human donor with HPV-associated anogenital cancer.

The V and J genes are TRBV5-4 and TRBJ1-1; D gene uncertain. The CDR3 runs to 16 residues. CDR1 is SGHNT, CDR2 YYREEE, per germline (reference sequence). V lost 0 bases, J lost 0 bases, and 12 bases lay in between. The CDR3 DNA reads as TGTGCCAGCAGCTTGGGGGCCGACAAACTGAACACTGAAGCTTTCTTT. Protein: CASSLGADKLNTEAFF.

The chain has TRBV6-1 and TRBJ1-4, with D maybe TRBD1 (6 bases). Per the germline V gene, CDR1 is MNHNS and CDR2 is SASEGT. Trimming shortened V by 3 bases and J by 3 bases, and 11 bases separated the two germline ends. The CDR3 is 15 residues long. CDR3: CASSEGAVPNEKLFF. CDR3 bases: TGTGCCAGCAGTGAGGGGGCAGTGCCTAATGAAAAACTGTTTTTT.

The V call is TRBV9, the J call TRBJ2-1; 8 positions match TRBD2. The germline V gene has CDR1 SGDLS and CDR2 YYNGEE. The CDR3 loop spans 16 amino acids. V dropped 1 base and J dropped 0; count of bases not matched to a gene: 3. CDR3 nucleotide sequence: TGTGCCAGCAGCGTAAGAAGCGGGAGCTCCTACAATGAGCAGTTCTTC. Residues: CASSVRSGSSYNEQFF.

The rearrangement joins TRBV10-2 to TRBJ1-1; D gene uncertain. Germline V lookup: CDR1 WSHSY, CDR2 SAAADI. The CDR3 totals 13 residues. V lost 5 bases, J lost 1 base, and 8 bases lay in between. The CDR3 DNA reads TGCGCCAGCAGTACACGACAGAACACTGAAGCTTTCTTT. Encoded protein: CASSTRQNTEAFF.

The chain links TRBV5-1 to TRBJ2-1; D not resolved. V shed 4 bases and J shed 0 bases, with 8 bases lying between them. In germline, CDR1 is SGHRS, CDR2 YFSETQ. This CDR3 comprises 14 residues. CDR3: CASSPYSSYNEQFF. The CDR3 bases are TGCGCCAGCAGCCCCTATAGCTCCTACAATGAGCAGTTCTTC.

The CDR3 DNA follows: TGCGCCAGCAATGAGGGCAGCGCTAGCTCCTACGAGCAGTACTTC. Translation gives CASNEGSASSYEQYF. The J gene is TRBJ2-7, the V gene TRBV5-1; D might be TRBD2 (5 bases). CDR3 length: 15 residues. The V gene lost 6 bases and the J gene lost 0 bases, with 16 bases spanning the gap. CDR1 is SGHRS, CDR2 YFSETQ, per germline.

The chain recombines TRBV6-1 with TRBJ1-3, with D possibly being TRBD1 (6 bases). Germline V CDR1 and CDR2: MNHNS, SASEGT. V lost 4 bases, J lost 0 bases, and 10 bases lay in between. This CDR3 is 15 amino acids long. CDR3 in amino acids: CASSAQGGSGNTIYF. In DNA form, the CDR3 reads TGTGCCAGCAGTGCACAGGGTGGCTCTGGAAACACCATATATTTT.

This clone appeared a few times. V and J are TRBV19 and TRBJ1-5, with D perhaps TRBD1 (5 bases). Germline V lookup: CDR1 LNHDA, CDR2 SQIVND (reference sequence). The V end was cut by 7 bases, the J end by 1 base, with 11 bases between. The CDR3 sequence is 14 residues long. The CDR3 coding sequence is TGTGCCAGTACTCTAGACAGAAGCAATCAGCCCCAGCATTTT. Protein sequence: CASTLDRSNQPQHF.

This clone was counted a single time. The V and J genes are TRBV19 and TRBJ1-5, with 8 positions matching TRBD1. The CDR3 extends over 15 amino acids. Per germline, CDR1 LNHDA and CDR2 SQIVND (reference sequence). V gave up 0 bases and J gave up 5 bases; unmatched junction bases: 3. CDR3 nucleotide sequence: TGTGCCAGTAGTATAGAACAGGGGGTTTATCAGCCCCAGCATTTT. Translating it yields CASSIEQGVYQPQHF.

The genes are TRBV6-5 and TRBJ2-5; perhaps TRBD2 as D (5 bases). Between the trimmed V and J ends, which lost 0 bases and 2 bases, there was a span of 7 bases. Germline loops: CDR1 MNHEY, CDR2 SVGAGI. The CDR3 is 14 amino acids. The CDR3 coding sequence is TGTGCCAGCAGTTACTCCGGGGTTCAAGAGACCCAGTACTTC. Encoded protein: CASSYSGVQETQYF.

The chain carries TRBV28 and TRBJ2-5; 9 bases agree with TRBD1. The J call may be wrong; the DNA end is better matched by TRBJ2-7. The CDR3 sequence is 15 residues long. Germline V gene lookup returns CDR1 MDHEN and CDR2 SYDVKM. CDR3 nucleotides: TGTGCCAGCAGTGGACCGGGACAGGGTCTCTACGAGCAGTACTTC. It codes for CASSGPGQGLYEQYF.

In its sample, this clone was seen once. The chain combines TRBV7-9 with TRBJ2-6; a weak D match, TRBD2 (5 bases). The CDR3 loop spans 16 amino acids. V was shortened by 5 bases and J by 2 bases, with 13 bases between the two germline ends. Germline CDR1 and CDR2: SEHNR and FQNEAQ (reference sequence). The DNA for the CDR3 is TGTGCCAGCAGCCGACTAATGAGTGCTGGGGCCAACGTCCTGACTTTC. Translation: CASSRLMSAGANVLTF.

CDR3 DNA sequence: TGTGCCAGCAACAGGGGGGCCGGGGTTGAGACCCAGTACTTC. Translation: CASNRGAGVETQYF. The chain uses TRBV28 and TRBJ2-5, with 8 bases identical to TRBD1. The trim removed 7 bases at V and 5 bases at J, leaving 9 bases unmatched. CDR1 MDHEN and CDR2 SYDVKM come from the germline V gene. The CDR3 is made up of 14 amino acids.

This clone was recorded only once. The chain is built from TRBV30 and TRBJ2-1; 13 bases are a match to TRBD2. CDR3 length equals 13 residues. Trimming took 5 bases from V and 9 from J; bases not matched to a gene: 4. Germline V lookup: CDR1 GTSNPN, CDR2 SVGIG (reference sequence). As DNA, the CDR3 is TGTGCCTGGGGGACTAGCGGGATGTTTGAGCAGTTCTTC. This gives the protein CAWGTSGMFEQFF.

This chain links TRBV9 with TRBJ1-4; no clear D. CDR1 and CDR2 from the germline V gene are SGDLS and YYNGEE. The CDR3 is 12 residues long. V was shortened by 4 bases and J by 5 bases, with 6 bases between the two germline ends. CDR3 in amino acids: CASSKENEKLFF. CDR3 in DNA: TGTGCCAGCAGCAAGGAGAATGAAAAACTGTTTTTT.

This chain uses TRBV6-6 with TRBJ2-1; TRBD2 aligns across 8 bases. The CDR3 extends over 15 amino acids. Germline lookup yields CDR1 MNHNY and CDR2 SVGAGI (reference sequence). The junction had 7 bases not matched to a gene; V was cut back by 6 bases and J by 3 bases. The chain's CDR3 is CASSRIAGIYNEQFF. In nucleotides, the CDR3 is TGTGCCAGCAGCCGAATAGCGGGAATCTACAATGAGCAGTTCTTC.

Concerning this clone: One junction end does not reproduce the germline sequence, and a read error may be involved. The chain joins TRBV7-7 to TRBJ2-7; D is possibly TRBD1 (6 bases). CDR1 SSHAT and CDR2 FNYEAQ come from the germline V gene (reference sequence). The CDR3 has 13 residues. The CDR3 loop is CASSLGYRDEQYF. The CDR3 region has the DNA TGTGCTAGCAGCTTGGGCTACAGGGACGAGCAGTACTTC.

The chain recombines TRBV2 with TRBJ2-7, with 7 bases aligning to TRBD2. The ends lost 4 bases at V and 1 base at J; junction bases unmatched: 1. Looked up from germline, CDR1 is SNHLY and CDR2 is FYNNEI. CDR3 size: 13 residues. Here the CDR3 reads CASSGTSSYEQYF. The DNA of the CDR3 is TGTGCCAGCAGTGGGACTAGTTCCTACGAGCAGTACTTC.

The V and J genes are TRBV5-1 and TRBJ2-3; TRBD2 matches 7 bases. CDR3 length equals 16 residues. The germline V gene has CDR1 SGHRS and CDR2 YFSETQ. With 2 bases clipped from V and 0 bases from J, the junction kept 6 bases outside the gene matches. CDR3 DNA: TGCGCCAGCAGCTTAATCTCTAGCGGAAGCACAGATACGCAGTATTTT. Protein: CASSLISSGSTDTQYF.

The chain joins TRBV7-2 to TRBJ2-5; D unresolved. The CDR3 sequence is 11 residues long. V lost 5 bases, J lost 2 bases, and 3 bases lay in between. Looked up from germline, CDR1 is SGHTA and CDR2 is FQGNSA. The CDR3 is CASSPQETQYF. The CDR3 DNA reads TGTGCCAGCAGCCCTCAAGAGACCCAGTACTTC.

This clone was detected only a few times. V usage is TRBV11-3 and J usage is TRBJ2-4, with 8 bases fitting TRBD2. The J segment lost 6 bases and the V segment lost 5 bases, leaving 12 bases of the junction unmatched. CDR1 and CDR2 from the germline V gene are SGHNT and YENEEA. CDR3 length: 16 residues. CDR3 region: CASSPRTSTSGNIQYF. The CDR3 coding sequence is TGTGCCAGCAGCCCCCGAACAAGCACTAGCGGAAACATTCAGTACTTC. Together with reference TRBV11-3 and TRBJ2-4, the CDR3 gives the full variable domain: EAGVVQSPRYKIIEKKQPVAFWCNPISGHNTLYWYLQNLGQGPELLIRYENEEAVDDSQLPKDRFSAERLKGVDSTLKIQPAELGDSAVYLCASSPRTSTSGNIQYFGAGTRLSVL.

J is TRBJ1-2 and V is TRBV6-5; 12 bases are a match to TRBD1. With 6 bases clipped from V and 9 bases from J, the junction kept 8 bases outside the gene matches. Germline V gives CDR1 MNHEY, CDR2 SVGAGI. The CDR3 has 14 residues. CDR3 bases: TGTGCCAGCAGCCTTTCCGGGACAGGGGGCAGCTACACCTTC. Encoded protein: CASSLSGTGGSYTF.

This clone has a handful of counts. The V gene is TRBV4-1, the J gene TRBJ1-2; 9 bases are a match to TRBD1. The germline V gene has CDR1 MGHRA and CDR2 YSYEKL. Trimming removed 4 bases from V and 4 bases from J; junction bases left unmatched: 4. The CDR3 length is 14 residues. Here the CDR3 reads CASSRTGGTYGYTF. The CDR3 nucleotides read TGCGCCAGCAGCCGCACAGGGGGCACCTATGGCTACACCTTC.

J is TRBJ1-3 and V is TRBV11-3; no firm D call. Germline CDR1 reads SGHNT; CDR2 reads YENEEA. The germline V and J ends were trimmed by 5 bases and 0 bases, with 8 bases remaining between them. The CDR3 runs to 14 residues. The CDR3 sequence: CASSRATSGNTIYF. In nucleotides, the CDR3 is TGTGCCAGCAGCCGCGCTACCTCTGGAAACACCATATATTTT.

The rearrangement uses TRBV15 and TRBJ2-3; D tentatively fits TRBD1 or TRBD2 (5 bases each). The length of the CDR3 is 14 residues. From germline, CDR1 is LNHNV and CDR2 YYDKDF (reference sequence). Trimming cost V 6 bases and J 5 bases, with 15 bases left between them. The CDR3 DNA is TGTGCCACCAGTTCCAGGGTGAGGGAAGATACGCAGTATTTT. This encodes CATSSRVREDTQYF.

By its share, this clone is large. The chain uses TRBV5-1 and TRBJ2-7, with 12 nucleotides matching TRBD2. This CDR3 is 15 amino acids long. CDR1 is SGHRS and CDR2 is YFSETQ in the germline V gene. Trimming took 2 bases from V and 7 from J; bases not matched to a gene: 7. The CDR3 protein is CASSLDPGLAGEQYF. The DNA of the CDR3 is TGCGCCAGCAGCTTAGACCCCGGACTAGCGGGAGAGCAGTACTTC.